The clone carrying this TCR beta chain was counted once. Method: immunoSEQ multiplex PCR; TCRdb's copy keeps in-frame clones and lacks some. The sample consists of over 200,000 clones, 84% of them appearing once. This sample was taken from a study of blood T cell repertoires in COVID-19. The ends were cut back, 0 bases at V and 6 bases at J, with 14 bases in the middle. Germline lookup yields CDR1 LNHNV and CDR2 YYDKDF (reference sequence). This CDR3 comprises 15 residues. The chain couples TRBV15 to TRBJ1-2, with a possible D match to TRBD1 (5 bases). The receptor comes from a woman over 75 with active or convalescent COVID-19. The sequencing input was peripheral blood. CDR3 DNA: TGTGCCACCAGCAGAGAGGCAGGGCGATTCCATGGCTACACCTTC. This encodes CATSREAGRFHGYTF.